Listed here are 16 T cell receptor beta chains from one sample, sequenced in a study of shared clonotypes between healthy human individuals. Naive CD8 isolation took CD45RO-negative cells positively selected for CCR7 and excluded terminally differentiated effector memory CD45RA+ cells. Produced via immunoSEQ multiplex PCR; TCRdb's table is partial and in-frame only. The sample lists a few hundred thousand clones, roughly 95% seen once, with about 0.11% in the top ten. Sequencing was performed on naive CD8+ T cells sorted from blood. Source of these receptors: a woman aged 25 to 39 in good health.

This clone was recorded only once. The V gene is TRBV25-1, the J gene TRBJ1-6; D not resolved. Germline CDR1 MGHDK, CDR2 SYGVNS. Trimming took off 4 bases at V and 9 bases at J, with 10 bases between the two ends. The CDR3 contains 13 residues. The CDR3 DNA reads as TGTGCCAGCAGTGTAGGCCCCGGTTCACCCCTCCACTTT. Translating gives CASSVGPGSPLHF.

This clone is a singleton in its sample. This rearrangement joins TRBV27 to TRBJ2-7; 8 positions agree with TRBD2. Trimming removed 3 bases from V and 3 bases from J; junction bases left unmatched: 4. The CDR3 is 14 residues long. Germline CDR1 and CDR2: MNHEY and SMNVEV (reference sequence). DNA of the CDR3: TGTGCCAGCAGTTTTAGCGGGGCCCACTACGAGCAGTACTTC. Translating gives CASSFSGAHYEQYF.

The chain couples TRBV4-2 to TRBJ2-5; 8 positions agree with TRBD2. The J call is in doubt because the DNA end fits TRBJ2-7 better. This CDR3 is 14 amino acids long. Looked up from germline, CDR1 is LGHNA and CDR2 is YNFKEQ. The chain's CDR3 is CASSQFSGNYEQYF. CDR3 nucleotides: TGTGCCAGCAGCCAGTTTAGCGGGAACTACGAGCAGTACTTC.

The J gene is TRBJ1-5, the V gene TRBV10-3; 9 nucleotides agree with TRBD1. CDR1 and CDR2 (germline): ENHRY, SYGVKD. V lost 0 bases and J lost 4; bases outside the gene matches: 13. The CDR3 totals 19 residues. CDR3 amino acids: CAISESEGQGTLGNQPQHF. Here the CDR3 DNA reads TGTGCCATCAGTGAGTCCGAGGGACAGGGTACTCTGGGTAATCAGCCCCAGCATTTT.

The chain uses TRBV19 and TRBJ2-1; D gene ambiguous. Trimming left V 4 bases short and J 3 bases short, with 4 bases between. This CDR3 spans 12 amino acids. Germline V gives CDR1 LNHDA, CDR2 SQIVND (reference sequence). The DNA of the CDR3 is TGTGCCAGTAGTAGGAGCTACAATGAGCAGTTCTTC. It codes for CASSRSYNEQFF.

The chain recombines TRBV5-6 with TRBJ2-4, with D tentatively TRBD1 or TRBD2 (5 bases each). Trimming stripped 3 bases from V and 2 bases from J, with 6 bases between. The CDR3 is 13 residues long. Germline CDR1 SGHDT, CDR2 YYEEEE. The CDR3 region is CASSWGPKNIQYF. The CDR3 DNA reads TGTGCCAGCAGCTGGGGACCCAAAAACATTCAGTACTTC.

J is TRBJ2-7 and V is TRBV19; TRBD1 matches 7 bases. CDR3 size: 15 residues. V lost 3 bases to trimming and J lost 2 bases; unmatched junction nucleotides: 7. Germline lookup yields CDR1 LNHDA and CDR2 SQIVND (reference sequence). The CDR3 protein is CASSMLPGQTYEQYF. CDR3 DNA: TGTGCCAGTAGTATGCTACCGGGACAGACCTACGAGCAGTACTTC.

The V and J genes are TRBV19 and TRBJ2-3; 11 bases are a match to TRBD2. Losses at the gene ends were 5 bases for V and 3 bases for J; bases not matched to a gene: 7. There are 16 residues in the CDR3. Germline V lookup: CDR1 LNHDA, CDR2 SQIVND (reference sequence). The CDR3, as DNA: TGTGCCAGTAGTTTCATGGTAGCGGGAGGGACAGATACGCAGTATTTT. The encoded protein is CASSFMVAGGTDTQYF. The full variable domain, with the rest looked up from reference TRBV19 and TRBJ2-3, is DGGITQSPKYLFRKEGQNVTLSCEQNLNHDAMYWYRQDPGQGLRLIYYSQIVNDFQKGDIAEGYSVSREKKESFPLTVTSAQKNPTAFYLCASSFMVAGGTDTQYFGPGTRLTVL.

The chain employs TRBV13 and TRBJ2-7; no reliable D call. V was pared by 0 bases and J by 2 bases, with 8 bases between. The germline CDR1 and CDR2 sequences are PRHDT and FYEKMQ (reference sequence). The CDR3 runs to 14 residues. This chain's CDR3 is CASSLGSSTYEQYF. CDR3 DNA sequence: TGTGCCAGCAGCTTAGGCAGTTCAACCTACGAGCAGTACTTC.

To note about this clone: The sample carries other DNA sequences with the same CDR3. The V and J genes are TRBV9 and TRBJ2-5, with 7 bases aligning to TRBD2. V was pared by 2 bases and J by 5 bases, with 6 bases of the junction left unmatched. The CDR3 runs to 14 residues. Per germline, CDR1 SGDLS and CDR2 YYNGEE. This CDR3 is CASSVGGSGETQYF. DNA of the CDR3: TGTGCCAGCAGCGTCGGCGGGAGTGGGGAGACCCAGTACTTC.

The chain links TRBV27 to TRBJ2-7, with TRBD1 identical over 10 bases. J was trimmed by 3 bases and V by 4 bases; bases with no gene match: 6. The V gene's germline CDR1 is MNHEY and CDR2 SMNVEV (reference sequence). The CDR3 has 15 amino acids. DNA for the CDR3: TGTGCCAGCAGTTCCGGACAGGGGGTGTACTACGAGCAGTACTTC. It encodes CASSSGQGVYYEQYF.

The J gene is TRBJ2-5, the V gene TRBV27; the match to TRBD1 covers 7 bases. The J call could be wrong; TRBJ2-7 is a better fit for the DNA end. Germline lookup yields CDR1 MNHEY and CDR2 SMNVEV (reference sequence). This CDR3 contains 14 residues. CDR3 DNA sequence: TGTGCCAGCAGTTTAAGGGGGCTCACCTACGAGCAGTACTTC. Translating it yields CASSLRGLTYEQYF.

To note about this clone: Other DNA sequences within the sample encode an identical CDR3. The V gene is TRBV11-1, the J gene TRBJ2-1, with D maybe TRBD2 (5 bases). This CDR3 is 15 amino acids long. V lost 1 base and J 0 bases, leaving 7 bases between the germline ends. Germline V gives CDR1 SGHAT, CDR2 FQDESV (reference sequence). The CDR3 region is CASSLGRSSYNEQFF. The CDR3 DNA reads TGTGCCAGCAGCTTAGGGAGGAGCTCCTACAATGAGCAGTTCTTC.

This chain uses TRBV19 with TRBJ2-7, with D perhaps matching TRBD2 (6 bases). The CDR3 loop spans 15 amino acids. Germline V gene lookup returns CDR1 LNHDA and CDR2 SQIVND (reference sequence). Trimming cost V 5 bases and J 2 bases, with 16 bases left between them. The CDR3 nucleotides read TGTGCCAGTAGTTTCTCGGGGCGGGGAGCCTACGAGCAGTACTTC. Translating gives CASSFSGRGAYEQYF.

The gene calls are TRBV4-1 and TRBJ1-6, with D perhaps TRBD1 (6 bases). This CDR3 is 15 amino acids long. Germline V gives CDR1 MGHRA, CDR2 YSYEKL. Trimming took 1 base from V and 12 from J, leaving 16 bases between them. The CDR3 sequence is CASSQVLRTGRPLHF. The CDR3 region has the DNA TGCGCCAGCAGCCAAGTCTTGAGAACAGGGCGACCCCTCCACTTT.

This clone was seen only once. The chain is built from TRBV13 and TRBJ2-1; D is ambiguous. V was pared by 6 bases and J by 3 bases, with 15 bases between. Germline V gene lookup returns CDR1 PRHDT and CDR2 FYEKMQ (reference sequence). The CDR3 extends over 15 amino acids. The CDR3 spells CASRIAPRVYNEQFF. The CDR3 coding sequence is TGTGCCAGCAGAATAGCCCCCAGAGTCTACAATGAGCAGTTCTTC.